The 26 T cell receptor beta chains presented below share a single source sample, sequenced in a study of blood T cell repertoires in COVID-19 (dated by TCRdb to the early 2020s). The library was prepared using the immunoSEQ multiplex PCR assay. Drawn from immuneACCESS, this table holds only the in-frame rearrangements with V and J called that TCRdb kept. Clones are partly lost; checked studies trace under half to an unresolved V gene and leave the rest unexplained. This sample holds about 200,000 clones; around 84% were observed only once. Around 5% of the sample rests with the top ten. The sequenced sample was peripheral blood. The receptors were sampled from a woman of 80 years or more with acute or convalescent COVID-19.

The CDR3 bases are TGCAGTGCTAGTCGGCCAGGGGGTAATAATTCACCCCTCCACTTT. This translates into CSASRPGGNNSPLHF. The genes are TRBV20-1 and TRBJ1-6, with 7 bases fitting TRBD1. The length of the CDR3 is 15 residues. Trimming took 3 bases from V and 5 from J; bases not matched to a gene: 7. Per the germline V gene, CDR1 is DFQATT and CDR2 is SNEGSKA (reference sequence).

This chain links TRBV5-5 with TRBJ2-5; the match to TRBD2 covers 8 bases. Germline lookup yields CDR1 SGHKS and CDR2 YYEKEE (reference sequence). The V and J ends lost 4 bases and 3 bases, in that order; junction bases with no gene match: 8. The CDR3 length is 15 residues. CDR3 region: CASSLGPGGEETQYF. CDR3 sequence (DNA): TGTGCCAGCAGCCTGGGTCCGGGAGGGGAAGAGACCCAGTACTTC.

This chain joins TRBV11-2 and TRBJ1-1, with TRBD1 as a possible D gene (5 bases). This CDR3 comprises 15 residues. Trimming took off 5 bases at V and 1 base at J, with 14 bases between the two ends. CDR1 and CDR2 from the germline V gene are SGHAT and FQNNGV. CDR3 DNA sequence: TGTGCCAGCAGCCCTCCCGACAGACCGAACACTGAAGCTTTCTTT. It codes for CASSPPDRPNTEAFF.

CDR3 in DNA: TGTGCCAGCAGCTTAGACAGGGGGAACTATGGCTACACCTTC. The encoded protein is CASSLDRGNYGYTF. The genes are TRBV7-2 and TRBJ1-2, with 8 bases aligning to TRBD1. CDR3 size: 14 residues. The ends lost 1 base at V and 2 bases at J; junction bases unmatched: 0. Germline V gene lookup returns CDR1 SGHTA and CDR2 FQGNSA.

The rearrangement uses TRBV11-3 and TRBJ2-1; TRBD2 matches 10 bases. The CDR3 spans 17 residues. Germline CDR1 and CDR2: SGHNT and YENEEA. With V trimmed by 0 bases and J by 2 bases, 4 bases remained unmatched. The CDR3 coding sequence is TGTGCCAGCAGCTTAGAAGCGGGAGGGCTTCCCTACAATGAGCAGTTCTTC. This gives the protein CASSLEAGGLPYNEQFF.

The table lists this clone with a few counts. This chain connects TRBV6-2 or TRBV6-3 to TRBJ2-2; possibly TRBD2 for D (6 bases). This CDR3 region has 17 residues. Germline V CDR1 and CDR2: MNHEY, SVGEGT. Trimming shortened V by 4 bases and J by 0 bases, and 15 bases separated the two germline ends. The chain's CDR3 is CASSFSGLFANTGELFF. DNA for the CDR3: TGTGCCAGCAGTTTTAGCGGCCTTTTCGCGAACACCGGGGAGCTGTTTTTT.

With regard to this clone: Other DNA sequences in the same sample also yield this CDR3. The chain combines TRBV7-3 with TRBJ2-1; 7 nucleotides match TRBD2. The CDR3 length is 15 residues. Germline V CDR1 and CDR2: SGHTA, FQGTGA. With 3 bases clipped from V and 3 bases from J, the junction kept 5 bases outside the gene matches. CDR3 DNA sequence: TGTGCCAGCAGCTTTACAAGCGGGAACTACAATGAGCAGTTCTTC. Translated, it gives CASSFTSGNYNEQFF.

CDR3 in amino acids: CASSIPWTSGRTQGETQYF. For the CDR3, the DNA is TGTGCCAGTAGTATACCTTGGACTAGCGGGAGAACCCAGGGGGAGACCCAGTACTTC. This chain joins TRBV19 and TRBJ2-5; 13 bases align to TRBD2. V was pared by 2 bases and J by 5 bases, with 14 bases of the junction left unmatched. This CDR3 is 19 amino acids long. Looked up from germline, CDR1 is LNHDA and CDR2 is SQIVND (reference sequence).

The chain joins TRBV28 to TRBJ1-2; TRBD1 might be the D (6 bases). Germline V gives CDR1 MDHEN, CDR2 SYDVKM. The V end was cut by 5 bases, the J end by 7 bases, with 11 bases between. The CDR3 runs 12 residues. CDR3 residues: CASSLRTVGYTF. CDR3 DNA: TGTGCCAGCAGTCTGAGGACAGTTGGCTACACCTTC.

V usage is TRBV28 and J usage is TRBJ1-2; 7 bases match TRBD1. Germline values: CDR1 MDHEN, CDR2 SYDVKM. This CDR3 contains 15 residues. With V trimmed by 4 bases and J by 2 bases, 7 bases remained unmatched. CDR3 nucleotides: TGTGCCAGCAGTTCCCCAGGGGGAGGCAACTATGGCTACACCTTC. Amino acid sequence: CASSSPGGGNYGYTF.

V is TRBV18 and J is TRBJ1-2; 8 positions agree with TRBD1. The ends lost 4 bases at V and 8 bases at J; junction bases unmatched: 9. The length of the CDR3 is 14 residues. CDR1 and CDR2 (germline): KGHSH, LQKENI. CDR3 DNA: TGTGCCAGCTCACTGGACAGGGTAAAATCGGGCTACACCTTC. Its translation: CASSLDRVKSGYTF.

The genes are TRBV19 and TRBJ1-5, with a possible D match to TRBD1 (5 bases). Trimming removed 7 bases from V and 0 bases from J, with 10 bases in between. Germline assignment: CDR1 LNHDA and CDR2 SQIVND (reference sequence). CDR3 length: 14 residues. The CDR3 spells CASTQGYSNQPQHF. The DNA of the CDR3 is TGTGCCAGTACCCAGGGTTATAGCAATCAGCCCCAGCATTTT.

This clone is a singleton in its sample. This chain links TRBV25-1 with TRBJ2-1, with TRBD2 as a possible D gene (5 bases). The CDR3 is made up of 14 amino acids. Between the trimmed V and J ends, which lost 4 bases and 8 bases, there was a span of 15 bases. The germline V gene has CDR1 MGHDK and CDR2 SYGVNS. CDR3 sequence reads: CASSALLSVDEQFF. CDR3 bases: TGTGCCAGCAGTGCGCTTCTTAGCGTCGATGAGCAGTTCTTC.

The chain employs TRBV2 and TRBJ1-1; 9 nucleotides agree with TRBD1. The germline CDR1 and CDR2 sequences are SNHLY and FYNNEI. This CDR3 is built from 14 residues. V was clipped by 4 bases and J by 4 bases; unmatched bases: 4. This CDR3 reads CASSATGGITEAFF. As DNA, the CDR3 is TGTGCCAGCAGTGCGACAGGGGGTATCACTGAAGCTTTCTTT.

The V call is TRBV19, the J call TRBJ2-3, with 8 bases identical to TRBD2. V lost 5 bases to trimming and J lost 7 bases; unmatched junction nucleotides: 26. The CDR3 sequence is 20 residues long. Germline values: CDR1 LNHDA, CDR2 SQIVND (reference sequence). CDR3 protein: CASSSYSGTGGSMSRNTQYF. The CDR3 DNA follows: TGTGCCAGTAGTTCCTATTCTGGGACGGGAGGGTCCATGAGTAGAAATACGCAGTATTTT.

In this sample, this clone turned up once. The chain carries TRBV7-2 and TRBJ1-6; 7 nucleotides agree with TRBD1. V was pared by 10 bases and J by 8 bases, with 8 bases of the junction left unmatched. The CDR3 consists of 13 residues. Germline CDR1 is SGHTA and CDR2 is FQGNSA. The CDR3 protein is CATARDRDSPLHF. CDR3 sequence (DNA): TGTGCCACCGCCCGGGACAGAGATTCACCCCTCCACTTT. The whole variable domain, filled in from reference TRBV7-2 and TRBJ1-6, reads GAGVSQSPSNKVTEKGKDVELRCDPISGHTALYWYRQSLGQGLEFLIYFQGNSAPDKSGLPSDRFSAERTGGSVSTLTIQRTQQEDSAVYLCATARDRDSPLHFGNGTRLTVT.

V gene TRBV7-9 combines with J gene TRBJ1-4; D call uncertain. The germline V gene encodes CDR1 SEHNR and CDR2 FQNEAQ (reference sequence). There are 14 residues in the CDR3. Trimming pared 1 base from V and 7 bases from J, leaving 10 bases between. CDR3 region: CASSLGLIAEKLFF. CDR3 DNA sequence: TGTGCCAGCAGCTTAGGGCTGATAGCTGAAAAACTGTTTTTT.

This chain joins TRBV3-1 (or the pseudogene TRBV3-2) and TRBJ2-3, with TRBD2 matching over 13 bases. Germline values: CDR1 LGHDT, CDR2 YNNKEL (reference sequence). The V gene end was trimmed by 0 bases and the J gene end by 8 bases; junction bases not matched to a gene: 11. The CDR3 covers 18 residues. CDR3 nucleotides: TGTGCCAGCAGCCAAGATCCAAAGGGACTAGCGGGACGAGGTACGCAGTATTTT. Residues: CASSQDPKGLAGRGTQYF.

CDR3 sequence (DNA): TGTGCCAGTTCGTGGGGGGGCATGAACACTGAAGCTTTCTTT. As protein: CASSWGGMNTEAFF. The V and J genes are TRBV19 and TRBJ1-1, with D tentatively TRBD1 (6 bases). CDR1 and CDR2 (germline): LNHDA, SQIVND (reference sequence). V lost 8 bases to trimming and J lost 0 bases, with 13 bases between them. The CDR3 is made up of 14 amino acids.

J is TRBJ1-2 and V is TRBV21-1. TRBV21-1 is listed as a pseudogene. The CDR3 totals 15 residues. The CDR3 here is CASSILFTKRYGYTF. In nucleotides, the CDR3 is TGTGCCAGCAGCATTCTTTTTACAAAGCGCTATGGCTACACCTTC.

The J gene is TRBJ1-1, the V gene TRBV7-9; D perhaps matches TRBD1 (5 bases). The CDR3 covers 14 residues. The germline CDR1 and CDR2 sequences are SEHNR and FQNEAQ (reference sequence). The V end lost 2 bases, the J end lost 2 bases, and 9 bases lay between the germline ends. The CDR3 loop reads CASSLFGGNTEAFF. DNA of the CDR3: TGTGCCAGCAGCTTATTCGGGGGAAACACTGAAGCTTTCTTT. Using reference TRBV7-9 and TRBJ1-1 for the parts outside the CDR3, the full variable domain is DTGVSQNPRHKITKRGQNVTFRCDPISEHNRLYWYRQTLGQGPEFLTYFQNEAQLEKSRLLSDRFSAERPKGSFSTLEIQRTEQGDSAMYLCASSLFGGNTEAFFGQGTRLTVV.

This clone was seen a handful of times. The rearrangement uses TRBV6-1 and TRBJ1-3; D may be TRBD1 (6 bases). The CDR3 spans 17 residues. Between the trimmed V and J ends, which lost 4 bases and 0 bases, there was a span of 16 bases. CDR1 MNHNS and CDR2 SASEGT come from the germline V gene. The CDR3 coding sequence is TGTGCCAGCAGTGCAGTTACAGGGACCGACTCTGGAAACACCATATATTTT. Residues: CASSAVTGTDSGNTIYF.

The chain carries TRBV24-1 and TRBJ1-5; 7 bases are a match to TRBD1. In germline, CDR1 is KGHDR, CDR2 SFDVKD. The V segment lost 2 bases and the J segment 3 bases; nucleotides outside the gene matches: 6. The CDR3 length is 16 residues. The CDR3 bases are TGTGCCACCAGTGATTCCCGGGACAGCACCAATCAGCCCCAGCATTTT. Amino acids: CATSDSRDSTNQPQHF.

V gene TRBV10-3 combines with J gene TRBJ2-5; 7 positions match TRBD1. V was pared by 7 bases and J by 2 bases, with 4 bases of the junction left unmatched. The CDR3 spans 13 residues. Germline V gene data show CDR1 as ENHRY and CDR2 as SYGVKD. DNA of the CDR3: TGTGCCATCAACCAGGGGGAGCAAGAGACCCAGTACTTC. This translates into CAINQGEQETQYF.

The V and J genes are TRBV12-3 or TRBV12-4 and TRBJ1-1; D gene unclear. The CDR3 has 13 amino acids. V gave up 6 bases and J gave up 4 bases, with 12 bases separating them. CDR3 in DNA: TGTGCCAGCAGACGAGACTACGGCACTGAAGCTTTCTTT. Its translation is CASRRDYGTEAFF.

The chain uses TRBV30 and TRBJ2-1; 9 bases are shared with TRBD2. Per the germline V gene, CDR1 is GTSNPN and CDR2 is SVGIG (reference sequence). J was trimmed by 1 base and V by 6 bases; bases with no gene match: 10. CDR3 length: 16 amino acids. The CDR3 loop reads CACSGVAGESYNEQFF. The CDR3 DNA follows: TGTGCCTGTTCCGGGGTAGCGGGAGAATCCTACAATGAGCAGTTCTTC.